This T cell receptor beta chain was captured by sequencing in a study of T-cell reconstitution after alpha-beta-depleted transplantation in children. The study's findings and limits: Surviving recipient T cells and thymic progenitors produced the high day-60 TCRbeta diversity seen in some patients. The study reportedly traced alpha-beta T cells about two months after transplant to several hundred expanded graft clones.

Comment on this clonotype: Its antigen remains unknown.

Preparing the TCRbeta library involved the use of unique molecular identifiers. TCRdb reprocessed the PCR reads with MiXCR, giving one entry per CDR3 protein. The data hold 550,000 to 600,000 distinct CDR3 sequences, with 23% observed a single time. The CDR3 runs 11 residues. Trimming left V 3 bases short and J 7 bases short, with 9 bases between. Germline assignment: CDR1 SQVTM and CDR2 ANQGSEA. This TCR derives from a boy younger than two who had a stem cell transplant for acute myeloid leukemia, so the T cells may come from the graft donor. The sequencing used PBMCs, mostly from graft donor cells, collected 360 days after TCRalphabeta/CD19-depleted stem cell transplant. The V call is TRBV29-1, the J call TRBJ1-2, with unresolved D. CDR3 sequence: CSVELAGGYTF. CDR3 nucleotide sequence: TGCAGCGTTGAGTTAGCTGGTGGCTACACCTTC.